Included here is one T cell receptor (beta chain) sequence, with context. The antigen is unknown. These data are taken from a study of beta chain features in type 1 diabetes. Overall study context: Patients did not differ from healthy donors in age, gender or cell yield. Broader study findings: TCRB CDR3s from Type 1 diabetes patients were moderately but significantly shorter in all four CD4+ subsets. VDJ junctions in type 1 diabetes patients carried more deletions and fewer insertions.

Sequencing targeted expressed TCRB transcripts, as all isolated RNA had been reverse transcribed. TCRdb keeps only in-frame clones here, not all; method: immunoSEQ multiplex PCR. Of tens of thousands of clones listed, about half are singletons. Per germline, CDR1 SGHTA and CDR2 FQGNSA. V lost 5 bases, J lost 4 bases, and 12 bases lay in between. CDR3 length equals 13 residues. The gene calls are TRBV7-2 and TRBJ2-7; D is perhaps TRBD2 (6 bases). Material for sequencing was Tregs from blood. The source is a woman in her late teens or twenties in good health. The CDR3 nucleotides read TGTGCCAGCAGCCCAACGGGAGTTTACGAGCAGTACTTC. Translation gives CASSPTGVYEQYF.